This T cell receptor (beta chain) emerged from a study of OX40 agonist ivuxolimab in advanced cancers. Across the study: Each dose-escalation patient presented with hepatocellular carcinoma, melanoma, renal cell or head and neck cancer.

Repertoires were generated with immunoSEQ multiplex PCR, while TCRdb's copy carries only in-frame clones and drops some. The sample gives 62,000 or so clones, roughly 86% of which show up once; roughly 2% is in the top ten. Trimming removed 7 bases from V and 14 bases from J; junction bases left unmatched: 10. The CDR3 runs to 13 residues. Germline V gene sequence: CDR1 SNHLY, CDR2 FYNNEI. Study findings and constraints: No determination was made of the antigen specificity of the expanded peripheral T cells.

Exclusion of a patient followed from autoimmune disease history or systemic immunosuppression. In regard to this clone: Its antigen remains unknown.

This clonotype originated in an adult with an advanced solid tumor such as melanoma, head and neck, liver or kidney cancer. V usage is TRBV2 and J usage is TRBJ2-1, with TRBD2 identical over 11 bases. The sample consisted of CD4+ or CD8+ T cells sorted from blood, taken in a trial of the OX40 agonist ivuxolimab. CDR3 bases: TGTGCCAGCATGCTCGGACTAGCGGGTGCTGAGTTCTTC. The encoded protein is CASMLGLAGAEFF.